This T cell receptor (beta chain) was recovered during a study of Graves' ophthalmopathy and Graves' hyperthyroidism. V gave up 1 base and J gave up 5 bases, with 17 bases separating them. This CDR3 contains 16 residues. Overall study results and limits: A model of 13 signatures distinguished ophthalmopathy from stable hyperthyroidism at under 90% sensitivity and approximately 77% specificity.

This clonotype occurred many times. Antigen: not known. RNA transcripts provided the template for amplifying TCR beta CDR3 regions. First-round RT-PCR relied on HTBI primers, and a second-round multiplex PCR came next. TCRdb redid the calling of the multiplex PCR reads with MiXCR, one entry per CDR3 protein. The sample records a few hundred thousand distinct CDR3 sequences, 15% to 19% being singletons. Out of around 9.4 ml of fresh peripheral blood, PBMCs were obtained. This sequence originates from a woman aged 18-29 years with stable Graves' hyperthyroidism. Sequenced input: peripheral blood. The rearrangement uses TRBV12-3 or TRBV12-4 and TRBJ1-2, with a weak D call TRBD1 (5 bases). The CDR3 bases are TGTGCCAGCAGTTTAGATGAGACAGAGCTCTCTTATGGCTACACCTTC. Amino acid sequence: CASSLDETELSYGYTF.